This section outlines one T cell receptor (beta chain) sequence together with its context. The antigen is not known. This entry comes from a study of cytomegalovirus exposure and HLA in healthy donors. The wider study: An earlier analysis found 95 million to 140 million unique TCR beta sequences from roughly 170 million T cells. Around 80 million unique TCR sequences came from HLA-typed donors in an early release.

Study-wide results and limits: Reports described diagnosis of cytomegalovirus status by the classifier as highly specific and sensitive.

Germline V lookup: CDR1 ENHRY, CDR2 SYGVKD. CDR3 length: 17 amino acids. Trimming at V came to 0 bases and at J to 4 bases, leaving 11 bases not matched to a gene. PCR used 60 Vbeta primers and 13 Jbeta primers. TCRdb keeps only in-frame clones here, not all; method: immunoSEQ multiplex PCR. Of over 100,000 clones in the sample, approximately 9% were seen once. V gene TRBV10-3 combines with J gene TRBJ1-2; 7 bases map to TRBD1. Sequencing used PBMCs. This sequence originates from a woman between 40 and 50 years old in good health and CMV-seropositive. CDR3 in DNA: TGTGCCATCAGTGAGTCTCGGGACAGTCCTAGGTCCTATGGCTACACCTTC. This translates into CAISESRDSPRSYGYTF.